This T cell receptor (beta chain) appears in the sequencing data of a study of blood T cell repertoires in COVID-19 (dated by TCRdb to between 2020 and 2021). Study-wide context: Collaborator samples came from the United States, Italy and Spain and covered acute and convalescent phases of COVID-19. The material from the prospective study consisted of cDNA or gDNA derived from T cells, B-cell-depleted T cells, or PBMCs. Subjects who had been exposed to COVID-19, were actively infected with it, or had recovered from it provided the deeply sampled blood TCRbeta repertoires that made up the dataset. The repertoires were released in a freely available public database meant as a resource for research on the immune response to SARS-CoV-2. Samples came from the ongoing ImmuneRACE study (first 160 participants) plus 1,254 subjects from 6 global collaborators. Sample metadata almost always included a de-identified subject ID, COVID-19 status, age in years and sex. HLA class I and class II types, where available, came from metadata supplied by the sample provider rather than from assay-based typing.

CDR1 and CDR2, looked up from the germline V gene (reference sequence), are SEHNR and FQNEAQ. Including cysteine and phenylalanine, the CDR3 has 12 amino acids. Only the CDR3 portion is preserved as DNA: 36 bases, with reading frame beginning at the first base. V is cut back by 5 bases and J by 8 bases, with 5 bases in the junction unmatched. TCRbeta CDR3 regions were amplified from genomic DNA using the immunoSEQ Assay, a bias-controlled multiplex PCR. The study's processing was this. The number of nucleated cells in each sample was estimated from the amplification of reference gene primers within the assay. To quantify the absolute abundance of each unique TCRbeta CDR3 rearrangement, sequence reads were collapsed and filtered. For each sample, productive Simpson clonality was calculated as the square root of Simpson's diversity index across productive rearrangements. As stored in TCRdb, this immuneACCESS dataset retains in-frame rearrangements with V and J assigned. A fraction of the clones does not appear; measured against another copy, unresolved V genes explain less than half of the discrepancy, and the remainder lacks a known reason. The V and J calls and clone size were taken over from that table, and D and trimming were inferred from the DNA. The sample table records around 270,000 clones; 88% of these occur just once. Over 2.5% of the sample goes to the ten largest clones.

Participants in the prospective study were aged about 18 to 90 years, lived in 24 United States geographic areas, and enrolled through a virtual design. In the prospective study, participants were assigned to cohorts based on the clinical history participants reported in a screening survey and a study questionnaire. Exposed participants had been in contact with someone with a PCR-confirmed or clinician-diagnosed COVID-19 case within 2 weeks of study entry. Each participant in the prospective study had whole blood, serum and a nasopharyngeal or oropharyngeal swab collected by mobile phlebotomists. Additional blood draws and questionnaires over an approximately two-month period could optionally be provided by prospective study participants. Before DNA extraction, prospective study blood samples were shipped either frozen or at room temperature. Points on this clone: Which antigen it targets is not known. No clone much larger than this one lies a single base away; base qualities are absent.

General conclusions and limits of the study: Clinical and demographic metadata were provided uncurated, with the amount varying by source and participant.

The receptor's source is a woman between 40 and 55 years old who had been exposed to COVID-19. The sample consisted of PBMCs or T cells enriched from blood (not recorded which). In this chain, TRBV7-9 is recombined with TRBJ1-2, and TRBD1 aligns with 7 junction nucleotides. The CDR3 loop reads CASSRVQGGYTF. The DNA sequence reads TGTGCCAGCAGCCGGGTACAGGGGGGCTACACCTTC.